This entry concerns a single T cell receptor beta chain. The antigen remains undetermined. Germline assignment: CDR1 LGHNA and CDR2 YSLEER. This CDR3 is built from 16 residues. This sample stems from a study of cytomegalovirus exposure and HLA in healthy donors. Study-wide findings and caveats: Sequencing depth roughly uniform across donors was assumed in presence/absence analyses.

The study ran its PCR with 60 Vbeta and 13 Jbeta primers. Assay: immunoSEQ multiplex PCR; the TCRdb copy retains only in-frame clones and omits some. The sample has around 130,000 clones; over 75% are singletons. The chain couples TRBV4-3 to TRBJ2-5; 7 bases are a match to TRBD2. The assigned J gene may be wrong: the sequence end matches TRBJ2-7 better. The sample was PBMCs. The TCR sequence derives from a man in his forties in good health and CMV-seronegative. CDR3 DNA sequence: TGCGCCAGCAGCCAAGGAATTGGCGGGAGCTCCTACGAGCAGTACTTC. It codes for CASSQGIGGSSYEQYF.